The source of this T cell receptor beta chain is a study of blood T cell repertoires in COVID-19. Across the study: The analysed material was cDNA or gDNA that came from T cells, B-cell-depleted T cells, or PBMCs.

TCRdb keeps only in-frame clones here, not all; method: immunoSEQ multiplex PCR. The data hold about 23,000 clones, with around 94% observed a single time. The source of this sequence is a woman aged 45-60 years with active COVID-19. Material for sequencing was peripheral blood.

The CDR3 loop is CASSSGTYYNSPLHF. The CDR3 DNA sequence: TGTGCCAGTAGCTCCGGGACATACTATAATTCACCCCTCCACTTT. The chain is built from TRBV19 and TRBJ1-6; possible D gene TRBD1, 6 bases. V lost 6 bases and J 3 bases, leaving 12 bases between the germline ends. The CDR3 consists of 15 residues. CDR1 and CDR2 (germline): LNHDA, SQIVND (reference sequence).